The entry that follows covers one T cell receptor (beta chain) sequence. The germline V gene encodes CDR1 LNHDA and CDR2 SQIVND (reference sequence). The CDR3 is 15 amino acids. Trimming removed 6 bases from V and 6 bases from J; junction bases left unmatched: 9. This entry comes from a study of blood T cell repertoires in COVID-19. Repertoires were generated with immunoSEQ multiplex PCR, while TCRdb's copy carries only in-frame clones and drops some. The sample records about 120,000 clones, roughly three quarters being singletons. V is TRBV19 and J is TRBJ1-4, with 8 bases lining up with TRBD1. Sequencing input: peripheral blood. This TCR was recovered from a man aged 35-49 years with active or convalescent COVID-19. The CDR3 region is CASRVLAGGYEKLFF. CDR3 in DNA: TGTGCCAGTAGGGTCCTTGCAGGGGGCTATGAAAAACTGTTTTTT. The variable domain in full, completed from reference TRBV19 and TRBJ1-4, reads DGGITQSPKYLFRKEGQNVTLSCEQNLNHDAMYWYRQDPGQGLRLIYYSQIVNDFQKGDIAEGYSVSREKKESFPLTVTSAQKNPTAFYLCASRVLAGGYEKLFFGSGTQLSVL.